The 24 T cell receptor beta chains in this list originate from one sample, sequenced in a study of T cells in Graves' hyperthyroidism and ophthalmopathy. Researchers amplified the TCR beta CDR3 regions from RNA transcripts. The TCR CDR3 first-round RT-PCR relied on the HTBI primer set. TCRdb reanalysed the multiplex PCR reads using MiXCR and keeps one entry per CDR3 protein. Seen here are 600,000 to 750,000 distinct CDR3 sequences, roughly 17% observed once, and the top ten hold about 14%. Sequencing was done on a sample of blood. The receptors derive from a man aged 45-60 years with Graves' hyperthyroidism.

The chain carries TRBV19 and TRBJ1-6; D remains ambiguous. CDR3 length: 15 amino acids. Germline loops: CDR1 LNHDA, CDR2 SQIVND (reference sequence). V lost 4 bases, J lost 7 bases, and 14 bases lay in between. The CDR3, as DNA: TGTGCCAGTAGTAAACGGGGTTCCGAGAATTCACCCCTCCACTTT. Translating gives CASSKRGSENSPLHF.

The chain recombines TRBV19 with TRBJ1-4, with D hard to call. Per the germline V gene, CDR1 is LNHDA and CDR2 is SQIVND (reference sequence). Trimming shortened V by 5 bases and J by 3 bases, and 10 bases separated the two germline ends. This CDR3 is 14 amino acids long. The CDR3 sequence is CASSPLSSNEKLFF. The CDR3 nucleotides are TGTGCCAGTAGTCCTTTGTCTTCTAATGAAAAACTGTTTTTT.

This chain uses TRBV5-1 with TRBJ1-1; perhaps TRBD1 as D (5 bases). Looked up from germline, CDR1 is SGHRS and CDR2 is YFSETQ. CDR3 length: 17 amino acids. Trimming removed 0 bases at V and 4 bases at J, with 19 bases between. Here the CDR3 DNA reads TGCGCCAGCAGCTTGGAGGACCGGGGGAGGAGTGTCACTGAAGCTTTCTTT. Translating it yields CASSLEDRGRSVTEAFF.

This clonotype was seen only a few times. V usage is TRBV7-9 and J usage is TRBJ1-2; D gene unclear. Germline values: CDR1 SEHNR, CDR2 FQNEAQ (reference sequence). V was trimmed by 1 base and J by 8 bases, leaving 8 bases between them. The CDR3 sequence is 12 residues long. This CDR3 reads CASSLVAAGYTF. The CDR3 DNA reads TGTGCCAGCAGCTTAGTGGCAGCCGGCTACACCTTC.

This sequence joins TRBV18 and TRBJ2-3; 12 nucleotides align to TRBD2. The CDR3 sequence is 19 residues long. Looked up from germline, CDR1 is KGHSH and CDR2 is LQKENI. With 3 bases clipped from V and 4 bases from J, the junction kept 14 bases outside the gene matches. The CDR3 sequence: CASSPQRLALAGGPDTQYF. In DNA, the CDR3 is TGTGCCAGCTCACCCCAGAGGTTGGCCCTAGCGGGAGGGCCAGATACGCAGTATTTT. Looking up the rest from reference TRBV18 and TRBJ2-3 gives the full variable domain: NAGVMQNPRHLVRRRGQEARLRCSPMKGHSHVYWYRQLPEEGLKFMVYLQKENIIDESGMPKERFSAEFPKEGPSILRIQQVVRGDSAAYFCASSPQRLALAGGPDTQYFGPGTRLTVL.

Many counts were recorded for this clonotype. The CDR3 reads CASSPKDGRVGGYTF. The CDR3 bases are TGTGCCAGCAGTCCGAAGGACGGGAGGGTGGGCGGCTACACCTTC. The V and J genes are TRBV12-3 or TRBV12-4 and TRBJ1-2; D is unclear. The V end was cut by 5 bases, the J end by 8 bases, with 21 bases between. This CDR3 contains 15 residues.

This clonotype was detected many times. The rearrangement uses TRBV13 and TRBJ1-2; 10 positions match TRBD1. The germline gives CDR1 PRHDT, CDR2 FYEKMQ (reference sequence). V lost 4 bases, J lost 3 bases, and 14 bases stayed unmatched. The CDR3 covers 18 residues. The CDR3 sequence: CASSSSGTGEYLDYGYTF. The CDR3 bases are TGTGCCAGCAGCTCGTCCGGGACAGGGGAATACTTGGACTATGGCTACACCTTC.

J is TRBJ2-1 and V is TRBV7-2; TRBD1 is a possible D gene (6 bases). Germline V CDR1 and CDR2: SGHTA, FQGNSA. The germline V and J ends were trimmed by 5 bases and 5 bases, with 16 bases remaining between them. The CDR3 runs 15 residues. CDR3 loop: CASSPQGRPDNEQFF. The CDR3 nucleotides read TGTGCCAGCAGCCCCCAGGGGAGACCAGACAATGAGCAGTTCTTC.

This clonotype was detected many times. The rearrangement joins TRBV29-1 to TRBJ2-1, with 9 bases aligning to TRBD1. CDR1 is SQVTM and CDR2 is ANQGSEA in the germline V gene. The junction had 11 bases not matched to a gene; V was cut back by 3 bases and J by 5 bases. The CDR3 is 16 amino acids. CDR3 DNA sequence: TGCAGCGTTGAGTTGCCTGACAGGGGGGTTGACAATGAGCAGTTCTTC. It codes for CSVELPDRGVDNEQFF.

In its sample, this clonotype was seen a few times. The chain is built from TRBV6-5 and TRBJ2-3, with D possibly being TRBD2 (5 bases). Germline CDR1 MNHEY, CDR2 SVGAGI. V was clipped by 0 bases and J by 0 bases, with 10 bases between them. This CDR3 comprises 16 residues. CDR3: CASSYSRTYSTDTQYF. CDR3 coding DNA: TGTGCCAGCAGTTACTCCCGGACTTACAGCACAGATACGCAGTATTTT.

This clonotype was picked up many times. This rearrangement joins TRBV27 to TRBJ2-5; 7 nucleotides align to TRBD2. The ends lost 6 bases at V and 2 bases at J; junction bases unmatched: 9. The CDR3 contains 15 residues. Looked up from germline, CDR1 is MNHEY and CDR2 is SMNVEV (reference sequence). CDR3 DNA sequence: TGTGCCAGCAGCAAAACTAGCGATAGTCAAGAGACCCAGTACTTC. Encoded protein: CASSKTSDSQETQYF.

The genes are TRBV7-9 and TRBJ2-5, with D hard to call. Deletions cut 5 bases from V and 4 bases from J, with 8 bases between. Germline values: CDR1 SEHNR, CDR2 FQNEAQ (reference sequence). The CDR3 length is 12 residues. This chain's CDR3 is CASSDISETQYF. CDR3 DNA sequence: TGTGCCAGCAGCGATATCTCAGAGACCCAGTACTTC.

This clonotype appeared many times. The rearrangement links TRBV20-1 to TRBJ2-5, with 9 bases identical to TRBD1. The CDR3 is 14 residues long. Per the germline V gene, CDR1 is DFQATT and CDR2 is SNEGSKA (reference sequence). V shed 6 bases, J shed 5 bases, and the junction held 10 bases outside the gene matches. The CDR3 region is CSARLGQGRETQYF. CDR3 coding DNA: TGCAGTGCCCGCCTCGGACAGGGGCGTGAGACCCAGTACTTC.

This clonotype was detected only a few times. V and J are TRBV24-1 and TRBJ2-1, with 8 nucleotides matching TRBD2. The CDR3 is made up of 13 amino acids. Germline assignment: CDR1 KGHDR and CDR2 SFDVKD. Trimming took 10 bases from V and 6 from J; bases not matched to a gene: 7. In DNA, the CDR3 is TGTGCCACGCGGGGGGCGGGGATCAATGAGCAGTTCTTC. The encoded protein is CATRGAGINEQFF.

The chain recombines TRBV5-1 with TRBJ2-7; 7 nucleotides line up with TRBD2. The germline CDR1 and CDR2 sequences are SGHRS and YFSETQ. This CDR3 has 15 residues. The V and J ends lost 4 bases and 3 bases, in that order; junction bases with no gene match: 10. CDR3 DNA: TGCGCCAGCAGCGGCGGGAGCAAGGTCAACTACGAGCAGTACTTC. It codes for CASSGGSKVNYEQYF. Looking up the rest from reference TRBV5-1 and TRBJ2-7 gives the full variable domain: KAGVTQTPRYLIKTRGQQVTLSCSPISGHRSVSWYQQTPGQGLQFLFEYFSETQRNKGNFPGRFSGRQFSNSRSEMNVSTLELGDSALYLCASSGGSKVNYEQYFGPGTRLTVT.

Worth noting for this clonotype: It may be a read error: a sequence one base away is much more abundant. The rearrangement links TRBV27 to TRBJ2-6; TRBD1 might be the D (5 bases). Germline V gives CDR1 MNHEY, CDR2 SMNVEV (reference sequence). The CDR3 sequence is 17 residues long. The CDR3 loop is CASRQQGLSSGTNVLTF. The CDR3 nucleotides read TGTGCCAGCAGGCAGCAGGGTCTGAGCTCTGGGACCAACGTCCTGACTTTC.

This clonotype was recorded at least ten times. V gene TRBV12-3 or TRBV12-4 combines with J gene TRBJ1-1, with 10 bases fitting TRBD1. The junction had 9 bases not matched to a gene; V was cut back by 6 bases and J by 5 bases. CDR3 length: 15 amino acids. The CDR3 loop reads CASSSGQGRSTEAFF. The CDR3 DNA reads as TGTGCCAGCAGCTCGGGACAGGGGAGGAGTACTGAAGCTTTCTTT.

This clonotype was observed many times. The chain employs TRBV6-5 and TRBJ1-1; possibly TRBD1 for D (5 bases). V was trimmed by 0 bases and J by 0 bases, leaving 17 bases between them. The germline V gene encodes CDR1 MNHEY and CDR2 SVGAGI. The CDR3 is made up of 18 amino acids. As DNA, the CDR3 is TGTGCCAGCAGTTACTCGACCGTTTGGACAATAATGAACACTGAAGCTTTCTTT. Encoded protein: CASSYSTVWTIMNTEAFF.

This clonotype was counted at least ten times. This rearrangement joins TRBV2 to TRBJ2-3; 10 nucleotides align to TRBD2. Germline CDR1 SNHLY, CDR2 FYNNEI. The CDR3 loop spans 15 amino acids. V dropped 6 bases and J dropped 4; count of bases not matched to a gene: 7. The DNA for the CDR3 is TGTGCCAGCAGCGCCGGTACTAGCGGGGCAGATACGCAGTATTTT. It is translated as CASSAGTSGADTQYF.

This clonotype was seen repeatedly, ten times or more. The V and J genes are TRBV12-3 or TRBV12-4 and TRBJ2-3, with 11 nucleotides matching TRBD2. This CDR3 has 18 amino acids. Trimming cost V 3 bases and J 5 bases; bases outside gene matches: 13. The CDR3 DNA follows: TGTGCCAGCAGTTTCTCCTGGATAGCGGGAGGGCCGGAAGATACGCAGTATTTT. Encoded protein: CASSFSWIAGGPEDTQYF.

This clonotype was seen ten or more times. V is TRBV19 and J is TRBJ2-2, with 7 positions matching TRBD1. Germline trimming cut 4 bases from V and 4 bases from J; bases unmatched to any gene: 6. Germline V lookup: CDR1 LNHDA, CDR2 SQIVND (reference sequence). The CDR3 runs to 15 residues. The CDR3 loop reads CASSTDRDGTGELFF. The CDR3 DNA follows: TGTGCCAGTAGTACCGACAGGGACGGCACCGGGGAGCTGTTTTTT. Based on the CDR3 plus reference TRBV19 and TRBJ2-2, the full variable domain is DGGITQSPKYLFRKEGQNVTLSCEQNLNHDAMYWYRQDPGQGLRLIYYSQIVNDFQKGDIAEGYSVSREKKESFPLTVTSAQKNPTAFYLCASSTDRDGTGELFFGEGSRLTVL.

This clonotype was seen many times. The chain uses TRBV12-3 or TRBV12-4 and TRBJ2-7; 9 nucleotides line up with TRBD2. The CDR3 runs to 23 residues. The J segment lost 2 bases and the V segment lost 2 bases, leaving 28 bases of the junction unmatched. The CDR3 protein is CASSLIPRFGNSGSISPTYEQYF. For the CDR3, the DNA is TGTGCCAGCAGTTTAATTCCCAGGTTCGGGAATAGCGGGAGTATCTCGCCCACCTACGAGCAGTACTTC.

The V and J genes are TRBV20-1 and TRBJ1-5; D not resolved. V shed 5 bases and J shed 4 bases, with 15 bases lying between them. Germline CDR1 DFQATT, CDR2 SNEGSKA (reference sequence). This CDR3 contains 14 residues. CDR3 in amino acids: CSAPPGVGNQPQHF. The CDR3 DNA follows: TGCAGTGCTCCCCCCGGAGTCGGGAATCAGCCCCAGCATTTT.

This clonotype was seen only a few times. The chain links TRBV30 to TRBJ1-5; D not resolved. Germline assignment: CDR1 GTSNPN and CDR2 SVGIG (reference sequence). The CDR3 is 14 amino acids. V lost 3 bases and J 3 bases, leaving 12 bases between the germline ends. The CDR3 loop is CAWRGRQPNQPQHF. For the CDR3, the DNA is TGTGCCTGGAGAGGGCGGCAGCCCAATCAGCCCCAGCATTTT.